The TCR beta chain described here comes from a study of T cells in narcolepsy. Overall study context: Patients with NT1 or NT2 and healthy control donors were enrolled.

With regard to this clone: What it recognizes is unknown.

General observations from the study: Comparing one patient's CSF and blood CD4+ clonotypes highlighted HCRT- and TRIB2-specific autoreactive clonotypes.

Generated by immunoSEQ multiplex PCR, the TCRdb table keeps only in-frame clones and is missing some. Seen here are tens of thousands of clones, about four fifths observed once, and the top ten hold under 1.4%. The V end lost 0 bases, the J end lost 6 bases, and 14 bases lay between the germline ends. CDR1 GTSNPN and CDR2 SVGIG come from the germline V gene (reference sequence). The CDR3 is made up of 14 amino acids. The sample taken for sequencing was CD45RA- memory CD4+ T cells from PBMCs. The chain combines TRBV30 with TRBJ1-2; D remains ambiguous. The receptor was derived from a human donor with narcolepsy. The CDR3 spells CAWSVRLPVNGYTF. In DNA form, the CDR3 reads TGTGCCTGGAGTGTACGTCTGCCGGTAAATGGCTACACCTTC.